The TCR beta chain under discussion was sequenced for a study of T cell responses to AZD1222 COVID-19 vaccine listed by TCRdb under 2021. With respect to the entire study: A total of 230 to 250 trial participants underwent TCR sequencing, of whom some 210 received two doses of AZD1222 and about 26 received two doses of the MenACWY control vaccine. Trial participants were enrolled by age into 18-55, 56-69 and 70-plus year subgroups, with roughly 150, 30 and 60 TCR-sequenced participants respectively.

The CDR3 regions of human TCRbeta chains were subjected to immunosequencing. Concerning the study's data processing: TCRs in the repertoires were matched against a reference library of SARS-CoV-2-specific TCRs that had been generated with the MIRA antigen-specificity platform. Breadth meant the fraction of unique TCRs that were SARS-CoV-2-associated, whereas depth meant the fraction of total T cells that were SARS-CoV-2-associated. Using the MIRA data, every spike-specific TCR was mapped to the spike region that the TCR reacted to and assigned to either a CD4 or a CD8 class. Log10-transformed breadth and depth values were compared by one-way ANOVA with Sidak's multiple comparisons tests. The table comes from immuneACCESS by way of TCRdb, which keeps in-frame sequences with V and J called. Part of the clones is missing from these tables; in studies checked, under half for an unresolved V gene and the rest for unknown reasons. The V and J calls and clone size are taken from that table; D and trimming were inferred from the DNA. The sample data list tens of thousands of clones, and approximately 90% of these were observed just once. The ten biggest clones cover 5.2% of the sample.

Overall study outcomes, separate from this receptor: The whole spike protein was spanned by vaccine-associated CD4 TCRs, and dominant responses were seen in regions 160-218 and 743-854. In the small 56-69-year group, the increase in depth fell short of significance, most likely because of low power. Because no day 14 peak-response samples were available, the repertoires could be characterized only after the peak T cell response. Conclusions about previously exposed vaccinees are limited because only five to seven AZD1222 recipients were SARS-CoV-2 seropositive at baseline. Participants were mostly white British, with more females than males. The authors suggested clonal diversity may have been underestimated. Reportedly, almost half of the unique spike-specific TCRs recognized epitopes lying outside the regions that are mutated in the B.1.351 and B.1.1.7 variants. After two AZD1222 doses, both the breadth and the depth of spike-specific TCRs were significantly higher than at day 0 and than in MenACWY recipients.

The CDR3 runs 14 residues from the cysteine to the phenylalanine. Kept here is only the CDR3 DNA, which spans 42 bases and is read in frame from base 1. Trimming takes 0 bases from V and 4 bases from J, and the germline ends sit 7 bases apart. CDR1 and CDR2, per the germline V gene, are SGHRS and YFSETQ. This specimen's time point label, per the study, means: baseline before first vaccination. The treatment or condition label corresponds to: meningococcal conjugate vaccine given as trial control. The vaccinee samples were drawn from two UK trials, COV001 and COV002, one of which was a single-blind randomized controlled phase 2/3 trial testing AZD1222 (ChAdOx1 nCoV-19) in healthy adults. Trial participant PBMC samples were collected at day 0 and day 28 after the second dose for TCRbeta chain sequencing. A single count supports this clone. What antigen it recognizes has not been identified. No much larger clone is present one base from it, and per-base qualities are unavailable.

Recombination joined TRBV5-1 with TRBJ2-2; TRBD1 could be the D gene, as 5 bases match. This sequence was found in an adult in good health. The sequencing here drew on peripheral blood, taken on day 0 of MenACWY control vaccination. The CDR3 region reads CASSLGQSTGELFF. Read as DNA, the sequence is TGCGCCAGCAGCTTGGGACAGTCCACCGGGGAGCTGTTTTTT.